This T cell receptor (beta chain) was found in a study of CD8+CD57+ T cells in acquired aplastic anemia. Study-level results: Patients and controls shared approximately 30 CD8+ CDR3 sequences.

CDR1 and CDR2 (germline): SEHNR, FQNEAQ (reference sequence). The CDR3 totals 15 residues. The junction had 7 bases not matched to a gene; V was cut back by 6 bases and J by 7 bases. In patients chosen for sequencing, flow cytometry had shown CD8+CD57+ cell expansion. Severe acquired aplastic anemia was present in all patients. None of the patients had been given any therapy when their blood was sampled. This clonotype appeared many times. Its target is unknown. For CDR3 and TCR beta VDJ profiling, genomic DNA was the template used. Each CDR3 protein gets one entry after TCRdb re-called the reads with MiXCR. The sample holds hundreds of thousands of distinct CDR3 sequences, 25% to 40% seen once.

The sequencing sample was made of sorted CD4+, CD8+, or CD8+CD57+ T cells (not recorded which) from PBMCs. The chain employs TRBV7-9 and TRBJ2-1; 12 bases agree with TRBD2. This TCR was sampled from a human donor with aplastic anemia. The CDR3: CASSSSGGARNEQFF. CDR3 sequence (DNA): TGTGCCAGCAGTTCTAGCGGGGGGGCCAGGAATGAGCAGTTCTTC.